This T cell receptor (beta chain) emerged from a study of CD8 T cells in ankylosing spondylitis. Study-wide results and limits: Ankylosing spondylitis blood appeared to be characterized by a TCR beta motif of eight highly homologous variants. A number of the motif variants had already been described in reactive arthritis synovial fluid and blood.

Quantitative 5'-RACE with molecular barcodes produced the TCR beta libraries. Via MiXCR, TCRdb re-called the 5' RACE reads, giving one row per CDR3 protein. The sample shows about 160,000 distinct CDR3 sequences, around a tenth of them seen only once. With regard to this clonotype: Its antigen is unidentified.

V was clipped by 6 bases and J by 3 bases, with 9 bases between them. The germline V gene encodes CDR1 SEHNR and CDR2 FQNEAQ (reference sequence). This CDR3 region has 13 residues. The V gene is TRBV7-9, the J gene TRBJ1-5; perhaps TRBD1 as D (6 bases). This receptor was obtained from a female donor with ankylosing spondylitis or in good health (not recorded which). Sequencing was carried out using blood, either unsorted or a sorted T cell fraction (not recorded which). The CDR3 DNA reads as TGTGCCAGCAGTACAGGGATCAATCAGCCCCAGCATTTT. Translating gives CASSTGINQPQHF.